This T cell receptor beta chain derives from a study of a mutant IDH1 vaccine in newly diagnosed glioma. The study's findings and limits: The authors found pseudoprogression apparently unrelated to changes in top peripheral T cell clonotypes.

Clones were read by immunoSEQ multiplex PCR, and TCRdb kept only the in-frame ones, dropping some. The table lists 60,000 or so clones, around four fifths of them singletons. As to time point: week 35, safety follow-up. Each dose of the vaccine consisted of 300 ug of mutant IDH1 20-mer peptide, with topical imiquimod. Eight vaccine doses were administered to patients at weeks 1, 3, 5, 7, 11, 15, 19 and 23. Germline loops: CDR1 SGDLS, CDR2 YYNGEE. The germline V and J ends were trimmed by 3 bases and 2 bases, with 8 bases remaining between them. CDR3 length: 13 residues. Concerning this clone: Its antigen is unidentified.

This rearrangement joins TRBV9 to TRBJ2-5; D is unresolved. Sequences were derived from PBMCs, sampled from a glioma patient whose treatment included an IDH1 peptide vaccine. This TCR derives from a man under 40 with glioma. The CDR3 nucleotides read TGTGCCAGCAGCGCCTCGATACAAGAGACCCAGTACTTC. Amino acid sequence: CASSASIQETQYF.